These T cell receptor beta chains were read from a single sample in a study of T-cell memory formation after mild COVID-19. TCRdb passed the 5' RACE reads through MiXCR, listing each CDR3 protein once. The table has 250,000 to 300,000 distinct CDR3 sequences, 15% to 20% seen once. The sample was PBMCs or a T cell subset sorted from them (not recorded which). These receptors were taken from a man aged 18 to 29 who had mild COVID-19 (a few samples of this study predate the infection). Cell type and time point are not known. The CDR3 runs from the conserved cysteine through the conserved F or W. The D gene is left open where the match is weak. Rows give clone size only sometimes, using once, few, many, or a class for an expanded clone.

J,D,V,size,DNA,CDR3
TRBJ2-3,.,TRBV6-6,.,TGTGCCAGCAGCGACCCAAGAAGAATTAACACAGATACGCAGTATTTT,CASSDPRRINTDTQYF
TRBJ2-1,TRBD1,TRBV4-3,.,TGCGCCAGCAGCCATACAGGGGGCTCCTACAATGAGCAGTTCTTC,CASSHTGGSYNEQFF
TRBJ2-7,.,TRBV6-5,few,TGTGCCAGCAGTGATGCGGGGGCTACCTCCTACGAGCAGTACTTC,CASSDAGATSYEQYF
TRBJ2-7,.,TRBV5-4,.,TGTGCCAGCTCCCTCCGAGCTGGGACAGAGCAGTACTTC,CASSLRAGTEQYF
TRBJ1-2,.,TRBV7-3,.,TGTGCCAGCAGCATCCGGGGACGAGATGGCTACACCTTC,CASSIRGRDGYTF
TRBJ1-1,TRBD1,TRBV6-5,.,TGTGCCAGCAGTTACGGGGACAGGGATCATAGTTGGGACACTGAAGCTTTCTTT,CASSYGDRDHSWDTEAFF
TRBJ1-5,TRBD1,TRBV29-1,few,TGCAGCGTTGGGCTCGACAGGGCGCCCGCATTCCAGCATTTT,CSVGLDRAPAFQHF
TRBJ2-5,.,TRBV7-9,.,TGTGCCAGCAGCCCGATTGGGCGGCTCCAAGAGACCCAGTACTTC,CASSPIGRLQETQYF
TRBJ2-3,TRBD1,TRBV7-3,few,TGTGCCAGCTCACAGGGGGGCTCCCCGGCAGATACGCAGTATTTT,CASSQGGSPADTQYF
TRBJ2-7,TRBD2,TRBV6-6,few,TGTGCCAGCAGTTACCGCGGGGGGGCTTCCTACGAGCAGTACTTC,CASSYRGGASYEQYF
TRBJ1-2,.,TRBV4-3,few,TGCGCCAGCAGCCAAGAGAGCGACAGGAACTATGGCTACACCTTC,CASSQESDRNYGYTF
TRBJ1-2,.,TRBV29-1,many,TGCAGCGTTGAAGATCTGACCAGGGGCGGCTACACCTTC,CSVEDLTRGGYTF
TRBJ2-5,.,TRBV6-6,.,TGTGCCAGCAGTTCAAAGACACGGACGGAGACCCAGTACTTC,CASSSKTRTETQYF
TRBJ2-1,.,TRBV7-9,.,TGTGCCAGCAGCCCACACCGGGGGGAGCAGTTCTTC,CASSPHRGEQFF
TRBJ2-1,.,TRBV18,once,TGTGCCAGCTCATTCTACACTGAGCAGTTCTTC,CASSFYTEQFF